A single sample is the source of the 28 T cell receptor beta chains below, sequenced in a study of identical twins. TCRdb reanalysed the 5' RACE reads using MiXCR and keeps one entry per CDR3 protein. This sample yields fewer than 900,000 distinct CDR3 sequences, of which about 20% are seen a single time; over 4% belongs to the top ten. These data were also filed under a second study, of T cells expressing NK-cell markers.

The sequencing input was PBMCs. The receptor set was obtained from a woman younger than 35 in good health.

This clonotype was counted only a few times. The chain combines TRBV7-9 with TRBJ1-4; D perhaps matches TRBD1 (5 bases). Between the trimmed V and J ends, which lost 5 bases and 2 bases, there was a span of 12 bases. Germline CDR1 is SEHNR and CDR2 is FQNEAQ (reference sequence). The CDR3 is 15 amino acids. The CDR3 is CASSPRGTTNEKLFF. The CDR3 DNA is TGTGCCAGCAGCCCCAGAGGGACGACTAATGAAAAACTGTTTTTT.

This clonotype was counted only a few times. The CDR3 loop is CASSFGLMNTEAFF. The CDR3 bases are TGCGCCAGCAGCTTCGGACTCATGAACACTGAAGCTTTCTTT. The chain employs TRBV5-1 and TRBJ1-1; D not certain. With 2 bases removed from V and 0 bases from J, the gap between germline ends came to 8 bases. Germline lookup yields CDR1 SGHRS and CDR2 YFSETQ. This CDR3 is built from 14 residues.

The chain links TRBV12-3 or TRBV12-4 to TRBJ2-5; 7 nucleotides align to TRBD2. The ends lost 6 bases at V and 5 bases at J; junction bases unmatched: 15. This CDR3 region has 16 residues. The CDR3 bases are TGTGCCAGCAGCCGCCAAGGTAGCGGGCACAGGGAGACCCAGTACTTC. The encoded protein is CASSRQGSGHRETQYF.

This chain links TRBV9 with TRBJ1-1; D not certain. The CDR3 has 12 amino acids. Germline V gene sequence: CDR1 SGDLS, CDR2 YYNGEE. Trimming cost V 3 bases and J 3 bases, with 6 bases left between them. The CDR3: CASSAAHTEAFF. The CDR3 nucleotides are TGTGCCAGCAGCGCTGCTCACACTGAAGCTTTCTTT.

This clonotype was recorded a few times. The V and J genes are TRBV29-1 and TRBJ1-1, with D uncertain. This CDR3 contains 12 residues. The V gene lost 3 bases and the J gene lost 3 bases, with 8 bases spanning the gap. The V gene's germline CDR1 is SQVTM and CDR2 ANQGSEA. The CDR3 nucleotides read TGCAGCGTTGAGTTCTTTGACACTGAAGCTTTCTTT. This codes for CSVEFFDTEAFF.

The sample holds a few counts of this clonotype. The chain links TRBV4-3 to TRBJ2-7, with 14 bases fitting TRBD2. Trimming removed 2 bases from V and 5 bases from J; junction bases left unmatched: 5. This CDR3 has 16 residues. CDR1 is LGHNA, CDR2 YSLEER, per germline. The CDR3 spells CASSQWGLAGVDEQYF. The CDR3 nucleotides are TGCGCCAGCAGCCAATGGGGACTAGCGGGAGTCGACGAGCAGTACTTC.

This clonotype was seen only once. The chain links TRBV6-2 or TRBV6-3 to TRBJ2-7; 7 bases align to TRBD1. Germline CDR1 reads MNHEY; CDR2 reads SVGEGT. This CDR3 has 13 amino acids. Trimming took 5 bases from V and 4 from J; bases not matched to a gene: 5. The CDR3 loop is CASSIQGIYEQYF. The CDR3 bases are TGTGCCAGCAGTATACAGGGGATTTACGAGCAGTACTTC.

In this sample, this clonotype turned up a few times. The rearrangement links TRBV12-3 or TRBV12-4 to TRBJ2-1; 14 bases map to TRBD2. This CDR3 region has 15 residues. The V gene end was trimmed by 6 bases and the J gene end by 7 bases; junction bases not matched to a gene: 5. The CDR3 DNA reads as TGTGCCAGCAGCCAAGGACTAGCGGGAGGTAATGAGCAGTTCTTC. Translation gives CASSQGLAGGNEQFF.

This sequence joins TRBV12-3 or TRBV12-4 and TRBJ1-2; TRBD1 matches at 8 bases. Trimming at V came to 2 bases and at J to 0 bases, leaving 5 bases not matched to a gene. This CDR3 has 16 amino acids. The CDR3 protein is CASSLRDRISNYGYTF. The CDR3 region has the DNA TGTGCCAGCAGTTTAAGGGACAGGATATCTAACTATGGCTACACCTTC.

This chain uses TRBV6-4 with TRBJ2-1, with 7 bases fitting TRBD2. This CDR3 is 15 amino acids long. Per the germline V gene, CDR1 is MRHNA and CDR2 is SNTAGT. Unmatched junction bases numbered 7, after V lost 2 bases and J lost 6 bases. Here the CDR3 reads CASSDDGGSGNEQFF. The DNA of the CDR3 is TGTGCCAGCAGTGACGACGGCGGGAGTGGCAATGAGCAGTTCTTC.

V and J are TRBV5-6 and TRBJ2-1; no firm D call. Trimming stripped 5 bases from V and 10 bases from J, with 13 bases between. The germline V gene encodes CDR1 SGHDT and CDR2 YYEEEE. CDR3 size: 12 residues. The DNA of the CDR3 is TGTGCCAGCAGAAATAACTTCCAAGAGCAGTTCTTC. Its translation: CASRNNFQEQFF.

This chain links TRBV12-3 or TRBV12-4 with TRBJ1-4, with D unclear. CDR3 length: 14 amino acids. The V gene lost 0 bases and the J gene lost 5 bases, with 7 bases spanning the gap. CDR3 amino acids: CASSLAQGNEKLFF. CDR3 DNA sequence: TGTGCCAGCAGTTTAGCCCAAGGCAATGAAAAACTGTTTTTT.

This clonotype was counted many times. The chain is built from TRBV7-9 and TRBJ2-7; perhaps TRBD1 as D (6 bases). Trimming pared 5 bases from V and 1 base from J, leaving 12 bases between. Germline V gene data show CDR1 as SEHNR and CDR2 as FQNEAQ (reference sequence). CDR3 length equals 14 residues. CDR3 protein: CASSTRDKSYEQYF. The CDR3 DNA is TGTGCCAGCAGCACCCGGGACAAATCCTACGAGCAGTACTTC. Full variable domain (remainder filled in from reference TRBV7-9 and TRBJ2-7): DTGVSQNPRHKITKRGQNVTFRCDPISEHNRLYWYRQTLGQGPEFLTYFQNEAQLEKSRLLSDRFSAERPKGSFSTLEIQRTEQGDSAMYLCASSTRDKSYEQYFGPGTRLTVT.

V and J are TRBV4-2 and TRBJ2-4, with 7 bases that match TRBD2. Germline V gives CDR1 LGHNA, CDR2 YNFKEQ. The trim removed 3 bases at V and 6 bases at J, leaving 8 bases unmatched. This CDR3 spans 15 amino acids. CDR3 sequence (DNA): TGTGCCAGCAGCCACACCCGGGACTACAGAAACATTCAGTACTTC. Protein product: CASSHTRDYRNIQYF.

The sample holds a few counts of this clonotype. The gene calls are TRBV12-3 or TRBV12-4 and TRBJ2-3; 12 bases are shared with TRBD1. V trimming: 5 bases; J trimming: 4 bases; junction bases outside the gene matches: 4. This CDR3 comprises 15 residues. CDR3 sequence reads: CASSTGTGGPDTQYF. CDR3 coding DNA: TGTGCCAGCAGTACCGGGACAGGGGGCCCAGATACGCAGTATTTT.

This chain joins TRBV20-1 and TRBJ2-3; 10 positions agree with TRBD2. This CDR3 region has 16 residues. V lost 0 bases to trimming and J lost 6 bases; unmatched junction nucleotides: 9. Germline lookup yields CDR1 DFQATT and CDR2 SNEGSKA (reference sequence). CDR3 sequence: CSARDPLAGASDTQYF. The CDR3 nucleotides read TGCAGTGCTAGAGATCCCCTAGCGGGAGCCTCGGATACGCAGTATTTT.

The CDR3 here is CASSHRLAGGVETQYF. The DNA for the CDR3 is TGTGCCAGCAGCCACCGACTAGCGGGAGGAGTAGAGACCCAGTACTTC. The chain recombines TRBV11-2 with TRBJ2-5; 13 bases agree with TRBD2. The CDR3 spans 16 residues. The trim removed 5 bases at V and 4 bases at J, leaving 7 bases unmatched. CDR1 and CDR2 from the germline V gene are SGHAT and FQNNGV. The complete variable domain, with remaining parts taken from reference TRBV11-2 and TRBJ2-5, reads EAGVAQSPRYKIIEKRQSVAFWCNPISGHATLYWYQQILGQGPKLLIQFQNNGVVDDSQLPKDRFSAERLKGVDSTLKIQPAKLEDSAVYLCASSHRLAGGVETQYFGPGTRLLVL.

This clonotype was counted at least ten times. The V gene is TRBV20-1, the J gene TRBJ2-7; unclear D gene. The CDR3 consists of 11 residues. From germline, CDR1 is DFQATT and CDR2 SNEGSKA (reference sequence). V shed 3 bases and J shed 5 bases, with 8 bases lying between them. The CDR3: CSASAGNEQYF. The CDR3 nucleotides read TGCAGTGCTAGTGCCGGTAACGAGCAGTACTTC.

This clonotype has only a few counts. The chain links TRBV29-1 to TRBJ2-5; 7 bases fit TRBD1. CDR1 and CDR2 (germline): SQVTM, ANQGSEA. With V trimmed by 7 bases and J by 3 bases, 5 bases remained unmatched. The CDR3 consists of 12 residues. The CDR3 is CSAFGQEETQYF. The CDR3 nucleotides are TGCAGCGCGTTCGGACAGGAAGAGACCCAGTACTTC.

This clonotype was counted between two and nine times. The chain carries TRBV20-1 and TRBJ2-1, with 8 bases aligning to TRBD1. V lost 4 bases and J lost 4; bases outside the gene matches: 6. This CDR3 has 14 residues. Germline-derived CDR1 and CDR2 are DFQATT and SNEGSKA (reference sequence). As DNA, the CDR3 is TGCAGTGCTATTACCAGGGACAGGTACAATGAGCAGTTCTTC. Its translation is CSAITRDRYNEQFF.

This clonotype was picked up many times. The chain links TRBV29-1 to TRBJ2-3; D possibly uses TRBD1 or TRBD2 (5 bases each). Germline loops: CDR1 SQVTM, CDR2 ANQGSEA. Between the trimmed V and J ends, which lost 0 bases and 2 bases, there was a span of 12 bases. This CDR3 is 15 amino acids long. The CDR3 loop is CSVEDWDGHTDTQYF. CDR3 nucleotides: TGCAGCGTTGAAGATTGGGACGGACACACAGATACGCAGTATTTT.

This clonotype has more than one count but fewer than ten. This chain connects TRBV24-1 to TRBJ2-7; 7 bases align to TRBD1. This CDR3 has 14 residues. J gave up 2 bases and V 6 bases, and 6 bases lay outside the gene matches. In germline, CDR1 is KGHDR, CDR2 SFDVKD. The CDR3 DNA follows: TGTGCCACCAGTATTGGCGACAGGGCCTACGAGCAGTACTTC. Protein product: CATSIGDRAYEQYF.

This clonotype was observed a few times. This rearrangement joins TRBV4-2 to TRBJ2-5; the D is unclear. V was cut by 0 bases and J by 2 bases, with 4 bases left in between. From germline, CDR1 is LGHNA and CDR2 YNFKEQ. CDR3 length: 13 amino acids. CDR3 amino acids: CASSQDTQETQYF. For the CDR3, the DNA is TGTGCCAGCAGCCAAGATACACAAGAGACCCAGTACTTC.

This chain uses TRBV10-3 with TRBJ2-7; D is unresolved. The germline V gene has CDR1 ENHRY and CDR2 SYGVKD. The V and J ends lost 7 bases and 1 base respectively, with 11 bases between them. The CDR3 is 13 residues long. The CDR3: CAITQDGSYEQYF. CDR3 sequence (DNA): TGTGCCATCACCCAGGACGGATCCTACGAGCAGTACTTC.

This chain connects TRBV4-3 to TRBJ2-3; D gene uncertain. With 4 bases removed from V and 2 bases from J, the gap between germline ends came to 10 bases. This CDR3 region has 14 residues. CDR1 LGHNA and CDR2 YSLEER come from the germline V gene. CDR3 nucleotides: TGCGCCAGCAGCCGCGGTACGTCCACAGATACGCAGTATTTT. Its translation is CASSRGTSTDTQYF.

The V gene is TRBV24-1, the J gene TRBJ2-1, with 15 bases that match TRBD2. The length of the CDR3 is 15 residues. The germline gives CDR1 KGHDR, CDR2 SFDVKD. The V segment lost 4 bases and the J segment 7 bases; nucleotides outside the gene matches: 1. The CDR3 DNA sequence: TGTGCCACCAGTGAGGGACTAGCGGGAGGAAATGAGCAGTTCTTC. Translation gives CATSEGLAGGNEQFF.

In its sample, this clonotype was seen a few times. The J gene is TRBJ1-2, the V gene TRBV12-3 or TRBV12-4; no definite D call. V was cut by 3 bases and J by 7 bases, with 15 bases left in between. This CDR3 spans 14 amino acids. CDR3 nucleotides: TGTGCCAGCAGTTTTGGGCTCGATTCCGCTGGCTACACCTTC. This encodes CASSFGLDSAGYTF.

This clonotype has only a few counts. V and J are TRBV25-1 and TRBJ1-4, with TRBD1 matching 7 bases. Germline V gene lookup returns CDR1 MGHDK and CDR2 SYGVNS. CDR3 length: 17 residues. The ends lost 3 bases at V and 5 bases at J; junction bases unmatched: 12. Written as DNA, the CDR3 is TGTGCCAGCAGTGATATTCTCGATGGGACAGACAATGAAAAACTGTTTTTT. Its translation: CASSDILDGTDNEKLFF.